This paragraph reports one TCR beta chain. Its antigen remains unidentified. This entry comes from a study of blood T cells in healthy people across ages. Together with a sample-barcoded 5' primer, a J-beta primer mix was included in a second PCR lasting about 6 to 11 cycles. TCRdb re-called the 5' RACE reads through MiXCR, storing one row per CDR3 protein. The sample records some 1.6 million distinct CDR3 sequences, about 31% being singletons. Study-level points and caveats: Unsorted PBMCs blocked a conclusive comparison of naive and antigen-experienced cells.

The ends were cut back, 4 bases at V and 5 bases at J, with 18 bases in the middle. Germline values: CDR1 MNHEY, CDR2 SMNVEV (reference sequence). CDR3 length: 15 residues. The sample was blood. The chain recombines TRBV27 with TRBJ2-7; possible D gene TRBD1, 6 bases. The sequence was obtained from a woman under 40 in good health. DNA for the CDR3: TGTGCCAGCAGTTCGAGAGGCGCCCGGACAGACGAGCAGTACTTC. Its translation is CASSSRGARTDEQYF.